This T cell receptor beta chain comes out of a study of response to subunit inactivated influenza vaccine (dated by TCRdb to the late 2010s). Regarding the complete study: To follow how T cells responded to a trivalent subunit inactivated influenza vaccine, the researchers relied on deep quantitative profiling of the T cell receptor repertoire. Study-level results and caveats: The authors suggested that each seasonal influenza vaccination may recruit only a limited number of new T cells.

The sample holds a few counts of this clonotype. The clone's antigen remains unknown. No base-level quality is on record; no much larger clone is a single base apart. The library was prepared using RT-PCR. The listed sequencing device is Illumina HiSeq 2500. Using fastp at Q25 and MiXCR, TCRdb reprocessed the public reads and kept productive beta chains. Rows with one shared CDR3 protein collapse into an entry with the most common genes and DNA. This sample holds more than 550,000 distinct CDR3 sequences; about 11% were observed only once. Approximately 11% of the sample goes to the ten largest clones. From the cysteine up to the phenylalanine, the CDR3 has a length of 13 residues. Just CDR3 DNA is preserved here, 39 bases in frame from base 1. Per the germline V gene, KGHDR is the CDR1 and SFDVKD is the CDR2. Trimming removed 7 bases from V and 1 base from J, leaving 9 bases between the germline ends.

The sample was also reused in another study, on T cells expressing NK-cell markers. As that second study puts it: TCR beta cDNA libraries were prepared using 5'RACE template switching, which introduced a universal primer site and unique molecular identifiers. In sorted CD3+CD56+NKG2C+, CD3+CD56+NKG2C- and CD3+CD56-NKG2C+ T-cell subsets from about eight donors, TCR beta-chain repertoires were profiled. Among the eight sequenced donors, only one was HCMV-seronegative, while the other seven were HCMV-seropositive. To restrict sorting to alphabetaTCR-expressing T cells, an anti-gammadeltaTCR antibody was added in several experiments. In a handful of donors, the dominant CD3+CD56+NKG2C+ clonotypes were among the top 10 CD8+ clonotypes and accounted for roughly 1.0-7.5% of CD8+ T cells. Those dominant clonotypes were again the most abundant among CD3+CD56-NKG2C+ cells in several donors, at about 25-60.1%. Whether the expanded NKG2C-expressing T cell clones were specific for HCMV antigens remained unclear. Randomly selected healthy volunteers, three men and five women, were used as the eight sequenced donors. To determine HCMV serostatus, a commercial ELISA kit was used to detect HCMV-specific IgG in serum. Peripheral blood mononuclear cells were isolated from blood by Ficoll density gradient centrifugation. For roughly six donors, bulk peripheral blood T-cell repertoires were also sequenced from unsorted PBMC. cDNA synthesis was primed from the TCR beta constant segment and was followed by two successive PCR amplification steps. Libraries were sequenced as 2 x 150 bp reads on Illumina HiSeq 2000/2500, MiSeq or NextSeq. Reads were demultiplexed and grouped by UMI with MIGEC, and clonotypes were assembled and quantified with MiTCR. To exclude erroneous sequences, any TCR cDNA sequence not supported by at least two reads was discarded. Downstream repertoire analysis used the tcR package, and clonotypes were matched across fractions by CDR3 nucleotide sequence plus V segment. VDJmatch was used to annotate antigen specificity against VDJdb, with one amino acid substitution in CDR3 permitted.

In this chain, TRBV24-1 is recombined with TRBJ1-1, with the identity of the D gene unclear. This receptor was obtained from a man aged 50-59 years who received an inactivated influenza vaccine. Donor details come from another sample of the same person, matched by shared clones. The sequencing here drew on PBMCs from blood, taken on the day of vaccination. CDR3 loop: CATSNLGNTEAFF. The nucleotide sequence is given as TGTGCCACCAGCAACCTGGGGAACACTGAAGCTTTCTTT.